One sample yielded the 17 T cell receptor beta chains listed below, sequenced in a study of CD8 T cells in Susac syndrome. RNA totalling about 0.5 to 1 ug underwent reverse transcription with random hexamers. TCRdb re-called the immunoSEQ multiplex PCR reads with MiXCR, one entry per CDR3 protein. The sample has approximately 110,000 distinct CDR3 sequences, just over 90% seen once; the top ten hold 0.25% to 0.35%. The sequenced sample was CD8+ T cells from PBMCs. The receptor set was obtained from a human donor with multiple sclerosis.

The J gene is TRBJ2-7, the V gene TRBV3-1, with 10 bases identical to TRBD1. The length of the CDR3 is 16 residues. Trimming cost V 5 bases and J 4 bases; bases outside gene matches: 11. Germline values: CDR1 LGHDT, CDR2 YNNKEL (reference sequence). The CDR3 here is CASSDRDRGFVYEQYF. CDR3 nucleotides: TGTGCCAGCAGCGACCGGGACAGGGGTTTCGTGTACGAGCAGTACTTC.

The V call is TRBV7-2, the J call TRBJ2-5, with D hard to call. This CDR3 has 15 residues. CDR1 is SGHTA, CDR2 FQGNSA, per germline. Deletions cut 0 bases from V and 3 bases from J, with 11 bases between. The CDR3 is CASSLAAYLEETQYF. Written as DNA, the CDR3 is TGTGCCAGCAGCTTAGCTGCCTATCTGGAAGAGACCCAGTACTTC.

The chain uses TRBV5-1 and TRBJ1-4; 9 nucleotides match TRBD1. The germline gives CDR1 SGHRS, CDR2 YFSETQ. The CDR3 loop spans 15 amino acids. V lost 4 bases to trimming and J lost 5 bases; unmatched junction nucleotides: 6. For the CDR3, the DNA is TGCGCCAGCAGCCCCAGACAGGGGGTGAATGAAAAACTGTTTTTT. Protein: CASSPRQGVNEKLFF.

The rearrangement uses TRBV20-1 and TRBJ1-4; no clear D gene. Germline V lookup: CDR1 DFQATT, CDR2 SNEGSKA (reference sequence). V was trimmed by 3 bases and J by 0 bases, leaving 11 bases between them. The CDR3 has 15 amino acids. CDR3 sequence reads: CSASTYKATNEKLFF. CDR3 DNA: TGCAGTGCTAGCACTTACAAGGCAACTAATGAAAAACTGTTTTTT.

This chain uses TRBV2 with TRBJ2-7; 8 nucleotides agree with TRBD1. The CDR3 runs 15 residues. Germline CDR1 SNHLY, CDR2 FYNNEI. J gave up 0 bases and V 6 bases, and 7 bases lay outside the gene matches. In DNA, the CDR3 is TGTGCCAGCAGCGAGGGACAGGTTAGCTCCTACGAGCAGTACGTC. It encodes CASSEGQVSSYEQYV.

V and J are TRBV12-5 and TRBJ2-4; the D gene could be TRBD1 or TRBD2 (5 bases each). CDR3 length: 17 amino acids. Germline loops: CDR1 LGHNT, CDR2 FRNRAP. Trimming stripped 2 bases from V and 0 bases from J, with 14 bases between. Here the CDR3 DNA reads TGTGCTAGTGGTTTGATCTCCGGGACCTCAGCCAAAAACATTCAGTACTTC. It yields the protein CASGLISGTSAKNIQYF.

The V call is TRBV6-5, the J call TRBJ2-2; no firm D call. This CDR3 is 15 amino acids long. Per the germline V gene, CDR1 is MNHEY and CDR2 is SVGAGI. Trimming took off 3 bases at V and 3 bases at J, with 11 bases between the two ends. CDR3 bases: TGTGCCAGCAGTTATGTACCAGACGACACCGGGGAGCTGTTTTTT. Translation gives CASSYVPDDTGELFF.

V is TRBV5-6 and J is TRBJ1-2, with D hard to call. CDR1 and CDR2 from the germline V gene are SGHDT and YYEEEE. Trimming took off 0 bases at V and 1 base at J, with 13 bases between the two ends. The CDR3 consists of 16 residues. The CDR3 is CASSLAGRGVNYGYTF. The CDR3 DNA reads as TGTGCCAGCAGCTTGGCGGGGAGAGGCGTTAACTATGGCTACACCTTC.

The gene calls are TRBV5-1 and TRBJ2-7, with D possibly matching TRBD2 (5 bases). The germline V and J ends were trimmed by 0 bases and 0 bases, with 13 bases remaining between them. The CDR3 has 16 amino acids. Germline CDR1 and CDR2: SGHRS and YFSETQ. The CDR3 reads CASSLGPRDHSYEQYV. In DNA, the CDR3 is TGCGCCAGCAGCTTGGGGCCCCGGGATCACTCCTACGAGCAGTACGTC.

The V and J genes are TRBV7-7 and TRBJ2-3; possibly TRBD1 or TRBD2 for D (5 bases each). The CDR3 contains 12 residues. Germline CDR1 and CDR2: SSHAT and FNYEAQ (reference sequence). Trimming shortened V by 6 bases and J by 9 bases, and 13 bases separated the two germline ends. CDR3 sequence: CASRYSGTTQYF. CDR3 bases: TGTGCCAGCAGGTACTCCGGGACCACGCAGTATTTT.

The chain carries TRBV7-9 and TRBJ2-2, with D possibly being TRBD2 (6 bases). Trimming shortened V by 1 base and J by 0 bases, and 9 bases separated the two germline ends. This CDR3 has 16 residues. The germline V gene encodes CDR1 SEHNR and CDR2 FQNEAQ (reference sequence). The chain's CDR3 is CASSLVGDSNTGELFF. Here the CDR3 DNA reads TGTGCCAGCAGCTTAGTTGGGGACTCGAACACCGGGGAGCTGTTTTTT. The full variable domain, in which reference TRBV7-9 and TRBJ2-2 provide the parts outside the CDR3, is DTGVSQNPRHKITKRGQNVTFRCDPISEHNRLYWYRQTLGQGPEFLTYFQNEAQLEKSRLLSDRFSAERPKGSFSTLEIQRTEQGDSAMYLCASSLVGDSNTGELFFGEGSRLTVL.

The rearrangement uses TRBV28 and TRBJ2-3; 9 nucleotides match TRBD1. The J segment lost 2 bases and the V segment lost 6 bases, leaving 9 bases of the junction unmatched. CDR1 is MDHEN and CDR2 is SYDVKM in the germline V gene. The CDR3 runs to 16 residues. The CDR3 DNA sequence: TGTGCCAGCAGCCGGGGACAGGGCAGAGCCACAGATACGCAGTATTTT. It encodes CASSRGQGRATDTQYF.

The rearrangement uses TRBV11-2 and TRBJ2-3; D gene unclear. V was clipped by 5 bases and J by 2 bases, with 11 bases between them. Germline CDR1 and CDR2: SGHAT and FQNNGV. The CDR3 consists of 14 residues. The CDR3 DNA follows: TGTGCCAGCAGCCCACCATCCACCACAGATACGCAGTATTTT. This sequence encodes CASSPPSTTDTQYF.

The chain couples TRBV7-2 to TRBJ2-5, with D perhaps TRBD1 (5 bases). Germline CDR1 and CDR2: SGHTA and FQGNSA. The ends were cut back, 3 bases at V and 5 bases at J, with 13 bases in the middle. The CDR3 has 14 residues. Here the CDR3 reads CASSFPQGRETQYF. DNA for the CDR3: TGTGCCAGCAGCTTTCCCCAGGGTAGGGAGACCCAGTACTTC.

This chain joins TRBV12-3 or TRBV12-4 and TRBJ2-5, with 8 nucleotides matching TRBD2. The V segment lost 7 bases and the J segment 4 bases; nucleotides outside the gene matches: 8. CDR3 length: 14 residues. As DNA, the CDR3 is TGTGCCAGCACCCCGGGACTAGGAGGAGAGACCCAGTACTTC. Amino acids: CASTPGLGGETQYF.

This chain links TRBV20-1 with TRBJ1-1; perhaps TRBD1 as D (5 bases). Germline V gives CDR1 DFQATT, CDR2 SNEGSKA (reference sequence). CDR3 size: 15 residues. V lost 2 bases and J lost 0, with 13 bases in between. The CDR3 here is CSARSVRAVNTEAFF. The CDR3 region has the DNA TGCAGTGCTAGATCGGTCAGGGCCGTGAACACTGAAGCTTTCTTT.

V usage is TRBV4-1 and J usage is TRBJ1-2, with a tentative D call TRBD1 (5 bases). Germline V gene lookup returns CDR1 MGHRA and CDR2 YSYEKL. This CDR3 comprises 15 residues. The V end lost 2 bases, the J end lost 0 bases, and 10 bases lay between the germline ends. CDR3: CASSQRTPTNYGYTF. The CDR3 DNA is TGCGCCAGCAGCCAACGGACACCTACTAACTATGGCTACACCTTC.